Reported below is one T cell receptor (beta chain). What it binds is not known. These data are taken from a study of early stage breast cancer tumors. Study-wide findings and caveats: Enriched TCRB sequences shared across patients were mostly commonly generated sequences. Bulk DNA sequencing of unsorted cells missed chain pairing and markers.

The V gene lost 11 bases and the J gene lost 5 bases, with 7 bases spanning the gap. Germline assignment: CDR1 MNHEY and CDR2 SVGAGI. The CDR3 runs to 9 residues. TCRdb's copy holds only in-frame clones and misses some; the assay was immunoSEQ multiplex PCR. The table lists approximately 54,000 clones, around 80% of them singletons. Source material: blood. The TCR sequence derives from a middle-aged person with breast cancer. This chain connects TRBV6-5 to TRBJ2-7, with D unresolved. CDR3 DNA sequence: TGTGCCGGCCCCCACGAGCAGTACTTC. This sequence encodes CAGPHEQYF.